This TCR beta chain comes out of a study of cytomegalovirus exposure and HLA in healthy donors. Background on the study: The early release's HLA-typed donors yielded 78 million or so unique TCRs. The study, taken as a whole, reports: CMV antigen specificity of three CMV-associated chains was confirmed in vitro. Among CMV-associated TCR beta chains, most appeared HLA-restricted in a later analysis.

PCR employed 60 Vbeta and 13 Jbeta primers. Libraries were prepared by immunoSEQ multiplex PCR; TCRdb keeps only in-frame clonotypes and omits some of them. The profile shows around 140,000 clones, around 87% of them singletons. Worth noting for this clone: Its specificity is unknown.

The sequenced sample consisted of PBMCs. The TCR sequence derives from a woman aged 25-40 years in good health and CMV-seronegative.

CDR3 loop: CASSIGGELFNQPQHF. CDR3 coding DNA: TGTGCCAGTAGTATAGGCGGAGAACTTTTCAATCAGCCCCAGCATTTT. The chain is built from TRBV19 and TRBJ1-5; D is uncertain. The CDR3 sequence is 16 residues long. Looked up from germline, CDR1 is LNHDA and CDR2 is SQIVND (reference sequence). V lost 1 base and J 3 bases, leaving 13 bases between the germline ends.